This T cell receptor beta chain comes out of a study of T-cell reconstitution after alpha-beta-depleted transplantation in children. During its preparation, the TCRbeta library received unique molecular identifiers. TCRdb reanalysed the PCR reads using MiXCR and keeps one entry per CDR3 protein. The sample lists nearly 400,000 distinct CDR3 sequences; 20% were seen once. The CDR3 extends over 15 amino acids. Trimming removed 3 bases from V and 6 bases from J; junction bases left unmatched: 7. The V gene's germline CDR1 is SGHTA and CDR2 FQGNSA. The origin of this receptor is a human donor who donated a stem cell graft to a child with acute myeloid leukemia. This sequence joins TRBV7-2 and TRBJ2-1, with 8 bases that match TRBD2. The material sequenced was PBMCs from the stem cell graft donor, taken from the stem cell graft. CDR3 bases: TGTGCCAGCAGCTTCAAACGGGAGGGACGCAATGAGCAGTTCTTC. Amino acids: CASSFKREGRNEQFF.